The clone carrying this TCR beta chain turned up a few times. V was cut by 5 bases and J by 4 bases, with 12 bases left in between. Germline V gene data show CDR1 as SGHAT and CDR2 as FQNNGV. The CDR3 covers 14 residues. TCRdb independently ran MiXCR on the 5' RACE reads; one entry per CDR3 protein. In the table there are roughly 320,000 distinct CDR3 sequences, about 11% of which are singletons. This record belongs to a study of T cells after yellow fever vaccination. Sequenced here: CD4+ T cells sorted from PBMCs, sampled 45 days after the yellow fever booster vaccination. The chain is built from TRBV11-2 and TRBJ2-1, with D maybe TRBD2 (6 bases). The TCR comes from a young man who received the YFV17D yellow fever vaccine. The CDR3 DNA reads as TGTGCCAGCAGCAGGATCGCGGGGTACAATGAGCAGTTCTTC. Translation gives CASSRIAGYNEQFF.